A single T cell receptor (beta chain) is shown here with its context. Antigen unknown. Next came a second PCR, run for about 7 to 12 cycles, which used a sample-barcoded 5' primer along with a J-beta primer mix. Each CDR3 protein is one row after TCRdb ran MiXCR on the 5' RACE reads. The data show approximately 830,000 distinct CDR3 sequences, with approximately 67% seen just once and about a quarter held by the top ten. The CDR3 covers 13 residues. J gave up 8 bases and V 1 base, and 2 bases lay outside the gene matches. Germline loops: CDR1 DFQATT, CDR2 SNEGSKA (reference sequence). The record originates from a study of blood T cells in healthy people across ages. General study findings and limits: Naive CD4+ cell counts and diversity both ran higher in long-lived than in aged donors.

The sequencing input was blood. The sequence derives from a man aged 25 to 40 in good health. The chain joins TRBV20-1 to TRBJ2-1, with 10 bases matching TRBD1. This CDR3 reads CSARGDRGDEQFF. The CDR3, as DNA: TGCAGTGCTAGAGGGGACAGGGGTGATGAGCAGTTCTTC.